This record concerns one TCR beta chain sequence. Its cognate antigen is unknown. Germline V gene sequence: CDR1 SEHNR, CDR2 FQNEAQ (reference sequence). The CDR3 is 16 amino acids. Trimming at V came to 5 bases and at J to 4 bases, leaving 6 bases not matched to a gene. This entry comes from a study of long-term antiretroviral therapy in people with HIV. Study findings and constraints: Clones expanded before ART dominated the repertoire at all time points. Subsequent to ART, diversity was augmented yet persisted below that of transplant donor controls. Controls exceeded HIV repertoires in CDR3 length range.

Version v3.0 of the immunoSEQ assay ran at survey level. Generated by immunoSEQ multiplex PCR, the TCRdb table keeps only in-frame clones and is missing some. The table has about 29,000 clones, approximately 78% seen once. This specimen was unsorted PBMCs, taken 1.5 years before starting antiretroviral therapy. The chain couples TRBV7-9 to TRBJ2-3; 13 bases fit TRBD2. The sequence was collected from a man younger than 35 with HIV. As DNA, the CDR3 is TGTGCCAGCAGCCAACGGACTAGCGGGGGCGCAGATACGCAGTATTTT. It yields the protein CASSQRTSGGADTQYF.